Many counts were recorded for the clone carrying this TCR beta chain. Its antigen is unidentified. At one of its ends the junction is not consistent with the germline gene, which may arise from a read error. This sample was taken from a study of Graves' ophthalmopathy and Graves' hyperthyroidism. In the study overall: Pretreatment peripheral blood was obtained at initial diagnosis.

Study outcomes and limitations: Detection in blood was also observed for most expanded thyroid clonotypes above 0.001 frequency.

Amplified material comprised TCR beta CDR3 regions derived from RNA transcripts. The first round was an RT-PCR with HTBI primers, and the second round was a multiplex PCR. TCRdb re-analysed the multiplex PCR reads in MiXCR, keeping a single row per CDR3 protein. The data show around 340,000 distinct CDR3 sequences, roughly 17% seen once. The TCR was taken from an adult man with Graves' ophthalmopathy. Input material: peripheral blood.

This CDR3 is CSSRRDSYEQYF. The DNA of the CDR3 is TGTTCCAGCAGGCGGGACAGCTACGAGCAGTACTTC. The V call is TRBV2, the J call TRBJ2-7; a possible D gene is TRBD1 (7 bases). From germline, CDR1 is SNHLY and CDR2 FYNNEI. This CDR3 comprises 12 residues.